These 24 T cell receptor beta chains were sequenced from one sample in a study of beta chain features in type 1 diabetes. General observations from the study: The study found moderately but significantly shorter TCRB CDR3s in all four CD4+ subsets of Type 1 diabetes patients.

Antigens for these TCRs are unknown. Every bit of the isolated RNA underwent reverse transcription, so sequencing read expressed TCRB transcripts. Generated by immunoSEQ multiplex PCR, the TCRdb table keeps only in-frame clones and is missing some. Altogether some 350,000 clones are present, approximately 15% being singletons, with the ten largest covering approximately 0.016%. Sequencing was carried out using naive CD4+ T cells from blood. The receptors here all came from a woman aged 18 to 35 with type 1 diabetes.

Only a few counts were recorded for this clone. This chain uses TRBV18 with TRBJ1-2; D is undetermined. The CDR3 is made up of 13 amino acids. With 3 bases removed from V and 8 bases from J, the gap between germline ends came to 13 bases. CDR1 and CDR2 (germline): KGHSH, LQKENI. CDR3: CASSPRVVEGYTF. As DNA, the CDR3 is TGTGCCAGCTCACCGAGGGTGGTGGAAGGCTACACCTTC.

This clone was seen only a few times. This rearrangement joins TRBV6-5 to TRBJ2-7; a possible D gene is TRBD1 (6 bases). CDR1 is MNHEY and CDR2 is SVGAGI in the germline V gene. CDR3 length equals 15 residues. The germline V and J ends were trimmed by 2 bases and 5 bases, with 16 bases remaining between them. The CDR3 region is CASSYGAGDRDEQYF. In DNA form, the CDR3 reads TGTGCCAGCAGTTACGGGGCAGGGGATCGAGACGAGCAGTACTTC.

This clone was detected only a few times. The chain has TRBV28 and TRBJ1-1; tentative D call: TRBD1 (5 bases). The CDR3 runs 14 residues. Looked up from germline, CDR1 is MDHEN and CDR2 is SYDVKM. The V end lost 6 bases, the J end lost 5 bases, and 16 bases lay between the germline ends. The CDR3 DNA sequence: TGTGCCAGCAGCCAGGGAGGTGGATGGACTGAAGCTTTCTTT. Amino acid sequence: CASSQGGGWTEAFF.

This rearrangement joins TRBV20-1 to TRBJ2-3, with D hard to call. The CDR3 has 10 amino acids. Germline V gene lookup returns CDR1 DFQATT and CDR2 SNEGSKA (reference sequence). V shed 6 bases and J shed 9 bases, with 10 bases lying between them. The CDR3, as DNA: TGCAGTGCCCCCAGATCCACGCAGTATTTT. Its protein is CSAPRSTQYF.

This clone was counted between two and nine times. The V gene is TRBV7-2, the J gene TRBJ2-3; TRBD1 matches at 12 bases. The CDR3 runs 16 residues. Trimming took 5 bases from V and 5 from J; bases not matched to a gene: 8. The germline CDR1 and CDR2 sequences are SGHTA and FQGNSA. This CDR3 reads CASSIGTGGAGDTQYF. The CDR3 coding sequence is TGTGCCAGCAGCATTGGGACAGGGGGCGCGGGAGATACGCAGTATTTT.

A few counts support this clone. The chain is built from TRBV25-1 and TRBJ1-2; 7 nucleotides match TRBD1. The CDR3 covers 14 residues. Germline V lookup: CDR1 MGHDK, CDR2 SYGVNS. Trimming cost V 4 bases and J 4 bases; bases outside gene matches: 6. CDR3 loop: CASSATGTAYGYTF. CDR3 sequence (DNA): TGTGCCAGCAGTGCGACCGGGACAGCCTATGGCTACACCTTC.

This clone was detected a few times. The V and J genes are TRBV28 and TRBJ2-7; D possibly corresponds to TRBD1 (6 bases). In germline, CDR1 is MDHEN, CDR2 SYDVKM. Trimming pared 5 bases from V and 3 bases from J, leaving 17 bases between. CDR3 size: 15 residues. CDR3 DNA: TGTGCCAGCAGTCCAACACGGACAGCAAGCTACGAGCAGTACTTC. This translates into CASSPTRTASYEQYF. Combining the CDR3 with reference TRBV28 and TRBJ2-7 gives the whole variable domain DVKVTQSSRYLVKRTGEKVFLECVQDMDHENMFWYRQDPGLGLRLIYFSYDVKMKEKGDIPEGYSVSREKKERFSLILESASTNQTSMYLCASSPTRTASYEQYFGPGTRLTVT.

The V and J genes are TRBV6-1 and TRBJ2-5, with TRBD1 as a possible D gene (5 bases). The CDR3 runs 13 residues. Per germline, CDR1 MNHNS and CDR2 SASEGT. The ends were cut back, 6 bases at V and 3 bases at J, with 11 bases in the middle. The CDR3 DNA sequence: TGTGCCAGCAGCCAGGACAACGAAGAGACCCAGTACTTC. It translates to CASSQDNEETQYF.

The J gene is TRBJ1-5, the V gene TRBV7-9; D is possibly TRBD1 (6 bases). Looked up from germline, CDR1 is SEHNR and CDR2 is FQNEAQ (reference sequence). V was pared by 6 bases and J by 7 bases, with 16 bases between. The CDR3 extends over 14 amino acids. Written as DNA, the CDR3 is TGTGCCAGCAGGGAAACAGGGATTCGGCAGCCCCAGCATTTT. This gives the protein CASRETGIRQPQHF.

This chain uses TRBV15 with TRBJ2-1, with 7 positions matching TRBD2. V was clipped by 8 bases and J by 14 bases; unmatched bases: 15. The germline V gene encodes CDR1 LNHNV and CDR2 YYDKDF (reference sequence). The CDR3 consists of 13 residues. CDR3 in amino acids: CATGRGGSRLEFF. The CDR3 DNA reads TGTGCCACCGGGAGGGGCGGGTCCAGGTTGGAGTTCTTC.

This clone was seen more than once but under ten times. The rearrangement joins TRBV5-1 to TRBJ2-7; D might be TRBD1 (6 bases). The CDR3 has 16 residues. V was clipped by 2 bases and J by 0 bases, with 15 bases between them. Germline V gene sequence: CDR1 SGHRS, CDR2 YFSETQ. CDR3 residues: CASSFQTGTASYEQYF. CDR3 in DNA: TGCGCCAGCAGCTTCCAGACAGGTACAGCCTCCTACGAGCAGTACTTC.

This chain links TRBV5-1 with TRBJ1-5; 8 bases match TRBD1. The J segment lost 3 bases and the V segment lost 4 bases, leaving 6 bases of the junction unmatched. The germline V gene encodes CDR1 SGHRS and CDR2 YFSETQ. This CDR3 is 15 amino acids long. The CDR3 reads CASSTGQGLNQPQHF. CDR3 DNA: TGCGCCAGCAGCACCGGACAGGGTCTCAATCAGCCCCAGCATTTT.

Only a few counts were recorded for this clone. The chain couples TRBV7-3 to TRBJ2-1, with 8 positions matching TRBD1. This CDR3 spans 14 amino acids. The ends lost 2 bases at V and 3 bases at J; junction bases unmatched: 0. Germline assignment: CDR1 SGHTA and CDR2 FQGTGA. The CDR3 protein is CASSLGTGYNEQFF. For the CDR3, the DNA is TGTGCCAGCAGCTTAGGGACAGGCTACAATGAGCAGTTCTTC.

This clone has more than one count but fewer than ten. The V call is TRBV2, the J call TRBJ2-7; TRBD1 might be the D (5 bases). CDR1 and CDR2 (germline): SNHLY, FYNNEI. The CDR3 length is 14 residues. Trimming cost V 3 bases and J 6 bases, with 15 bases left between them. The CDR3 loop reads CASSDQTGWGEQYF. The DNA of the CDR3 is TGTGCCAGCAGTGATCAAACAGGATGGGGCGAGCAGTACTTC.

This clone has just a few counts. The V call is TRBV30, the J call TRBJ2-7, with TRBD2 identical over 7 bases. Germline-derived CDR1 and CDR2 are GTSNPN and SVGIG (reference sequence). The trim removed 1 base at V and 4 bases at J, leaving 4 bases unmatched. This CDR3 has 13 residues. In DNA, the CDR3 is TGTGCCTGGAGTGCTCGGCGGGAGTACGAGCAGTACTTC. Protein product: CAWSARREYEQYF.

The rearrangement joins TRBV29-1 to TRBJ1-1; D unclear. The ends were cut back, 2 bases at V and 1 base at J, with 2 bases in the middle. The CDR3 sequence is 11 residues long. Germline V CDR1 and CDR2: SQVTM, ANQGSEA. The CDR3 DNA reads TGCAGCGTTGAACAGAACACTGAAGCTTTCTTT. Protein product: CSVEQNTEAFF.

The CDR3 DNA sequence: TGTGCCAGTCGACAGGGTGACTATGGCTACACCTTC. Encoded protein: CASRQGDYGYTF. The chain carries TRBV2 and TRBJ1-2, with 7 nucleotides matching TRBD1. CDR1 is SNHLY and CDR2 is FYNNEI in the germline V gene. The junction had 4 bases not matched to a gene; V was cut back by 9 bases and J by 3 bases. The CDR3 covers 12 residues.

The chain employs TRBV29-1 and TRBJ2-5, with TRBD2 matching 12 bases. V trimming: 6 bases; J trimming: 2 bases; junction bases outside the gene matches: 7. Germline loops: CDR1 SQVTM, CDR2 ANQGSEA. CDR3 length: 15 residues. The CDR3 sequence: CSVESSGRAQETQYF. The CDR3 bases are TGCAGCGTCGAATCTAGCGGGAGGGCTCAAGAGACCCAGTACTTC.

In this sample, this clone turned up a few times. The rearrangement links TRBV2 to TRBJ1-1, with 7 nucleotides matching TRBD1. CDR3 length equals 14 residues. Trimming removed 6 bases from V and 0 bases from J; junction bases left unmatched: 4. Germline assignment: CDR1 SNHLY and CDR2 FYNNEI. The CDR3 sequence is CASSQTGMNTEAFF. The CDR3 DNA follows: TGTGCCAGCAGCCAGACAGGGATGAACACTGAAGCTTTCTTT.

This clone was observed a handful of times. The chain combines TRBV10-3 with TRBJ2-1; 13 nucleotides agree with TRBD2. The V gene's germline CDR1 is ENHRY and CDR2 SYGVKD. This CDR3 has 14 amino acids. V gave up 11 bases and J gave up 8 bases; unmatched junction bases: 9. CDR3 amino acids: CAATGTSGTDEQFF. DNA of the CDR3: TGTGCCGCCACCGGGACTAGCGGGACGGATGAGCAGTTCTTC.

J is TRBJ2-5 and V is TRBV7-9, with D perhaps TRBD1 (6 bases). The CDR3 runs to 15 residues. Trimming left V 5 bases short and J 4 bases short, with 17 bases between. Looked up from germline, CDR1 is SEHNR and CDR2 is FQNEAQ (reference sequence). CDR3 DNA: TGTGCCAGCAGCGCAGGGGAAATAGTTGGAGAGACCCAGTACTTC. Translated, it gives CASSAGEIVGETQYF.

V gene TRBV6-6 combines with J gene TRBJ2-1, with 8 bases fitting TRBD1. The CDR3 contains 14 residues. V trimming: 5 bases; J trimming: 6 bases; junction bases outside the gene matches: 6. Germline CDR1 and CDR2: MNHNY and SVGAGI (reference sequence). CDR3 bases: TGTGCCAGCAGTCCAGGACAGGGACGCAATGAGCAGTTCTTC. Protein: CASSPGQGRNEQFF.

The chain joins TRBV25-1 to TRBJ1-1; no clear D gene. Germline values: CDR1 MGHDK, CDR2 SYGVNS. CDR3 length: 13 amino acids. Trimming shortened V by 3 bases and J by 2 bases, and 7 bases separated the two germline ends. CDR3 bases: TGTGCCAGCAGTGACCAGGTTAACACTGAAGCTTTCTTT. Encoded protein: CASSDQVNTEAFF.

The rearrangement uses TRBV4-2 and TRBJ1-1, with TRBD1 identical over 7 bases. The germline gives CDR1 LGHNA, CDR2 YNFKEQ. V trimming: 4 bases; J trimming: 1 base; junction bases outside the gene matches: 6. The CDR3 is made up of 15 amino acids. The CDR3 DNA sequence: TGTGCCAGCAGCCCGGCCGGGACAGCGAACACTGAAGCTTTCTTT. Its translation is CASSPAGTANTEAFF.